The rows below give T cell receptor beta chains drawn from one sample of a study of blood T cell repertoires in COVID-19. Clones were sequenced by immunoSEQ multiplex PCR, and TCRdb holds only the in-frame ones, with some missing. Of around 130,000 clones in the sample, approximately 85% were seen once. Sequencing was performed on peripheral blood. The receptors stem from a woman over 75 with acute or convalescent COVID-19. Each CDR3 is given with its conserved first and last residue. The order of the fields is clone size, V gene, J gene, D gene, CDR3 DNA, CDR3 protein. The D gene is left open where the match is weak. Some rows have no size entry. The others give once, few or many, or a class for an expanded clone.

.,TRBV7-9,TRBJ1-2,.,TGTGCCAGCAGCTTTGGCGGCAACTATGGCTACACCTTC,CASSFGGNYGYTF
.,TRBV5-4,TRBJ1-2,.,TGTGCCAGCAGCCTCGTCCAGGCGGGGGGCTACACCTTC,CASSLVQAGGYTF
.,TRBV6-1,TRBJ2-1,TRBD2,TGTGCCAGCAGTGACCGACTAGCCAGTGAGCAGTTCTTC,CASSDRLASEQFF
many,TRBV5-1,TRBJ1-1,.,TGCGCCAGCAGCTTGTCCGGGGGGCATGCTTTCTTT,CASSLSGGHAFF
.,TRBV5-4,TRBJ1-1,.,TGTGCCAGCAGCATAACGGGAGCCTGGGGCACTGAAGCTTTCTTT,CASSITGAWGTEAFF
.,TRBV19,TRBJ1-4,.,TGTGCCTCGCGCCGTGGAGGGATTGAAAAACTGTTTTTT,CASRRGGIEKLFF
few,TRBV19,TRBJ1-5,TRBD1,TGTGCCAGTAGTCTCCAGGGGGGATTCAATCAGCCCCAGCATTTT,CASSLQGGFNQPQHF
.,TRBV9,TRBJ1-2,.,TGTGCCAGCAGCGTAGGTAGGGGGTTTGGCTACACCTTC,CASSVGRGFGYTF
.,TRBV29-1,TRBJ2-7,TRBD1,TGCAGCGTCCGCGGGACAGGGCTCAACGAGCAGTACTTC,CSVRGTGLNEQYF
.,TRBV19,TRBJ2-7,.,TGTGCCAGTAAGGTGGAGCGGCAGTCCTACGAGCAGTACTTC,CASKVERQSYEQYF